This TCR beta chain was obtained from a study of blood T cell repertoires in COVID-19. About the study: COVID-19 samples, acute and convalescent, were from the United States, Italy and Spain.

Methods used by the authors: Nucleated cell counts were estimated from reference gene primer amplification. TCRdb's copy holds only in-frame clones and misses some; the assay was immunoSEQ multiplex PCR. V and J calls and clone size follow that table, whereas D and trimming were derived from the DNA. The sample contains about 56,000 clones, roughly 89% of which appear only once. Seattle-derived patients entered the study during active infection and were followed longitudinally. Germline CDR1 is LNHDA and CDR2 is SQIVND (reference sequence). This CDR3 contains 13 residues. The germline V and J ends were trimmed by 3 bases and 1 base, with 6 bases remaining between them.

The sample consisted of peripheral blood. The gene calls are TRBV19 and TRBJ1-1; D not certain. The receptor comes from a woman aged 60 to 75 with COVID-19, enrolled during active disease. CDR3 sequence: CASSISANTEAFF. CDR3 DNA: TGTGCCAGTAGTATTAGTGCGAACACTGAAGCTTTCTTT.